This TCR beta chain was sequenced for a study of beta chain features in type 1 diabetes. Overall study context: Patients shared similar age, gender and cell yields with healthy donors. Across all samples, roughly 98,000,000 sorted cells were examined. General observations from the study: VDJ junctions from type 1 diabetes patients carried fewer insertions and larger deletions. All four CD4+ subsets of Type 1 diabetes patients contained TCRB CDR3s that were moderately but significantly shorter.

Germline CDR1 reads SNHLY; CDR2 reads FYNNEI. The ends lost 8 bases at V and 0 bases at J; junction bases unmatched: 5. This CDR3 comprises 14 residues. Expressed TCRB transcripts were sequenced, since all the RNA that had been isolated was reverse transcribed. The assay was immunoSEQ multiplex PCR, and TCRdb's table has in-frame clones only and misses some. The sample has about 16,000 clones, roughly two thirds seen once. Remarks on this clone: Its specificity is not known.

V and J are TRBV2 and TRBJ2-3, with 7 bases aligning to TRBD2. The sample was stem cell memory CD4+ T cells from blood. The sequence was obtained from a young man with type 1 diabetes. In DNA, the CDR3 is TGTGCCAGCGCTTGGGACTACAGCACAGATACGCAGTATTTT. This codes for CASAWDYSTDTQYF. The full variable domain, completed using reference TRBV2 and TRBJ2-3, is EPEVTQTPSHQVTQMGQEVILRCVPISNHLYFYWYRQILGQKVEFLVSFYNNEISEKSEIFDDQFSVERPDGSNFTLKIRSTKLEDSAMYFCASAWDYSTDTQYFGPGTRLTVL.